These 18 T cell receptor beta chains originate from one sample sequenced in a study of T-cell reconstitution after alpha-beta-depleted transplantation in children. For TCRbeta, the library was prepared with unique molecular identifiers. In TCRdb, the PCR reads were re-called with MiXCR into one record per CDR3 protein. This table has 500,000 to 650,000 distinct CDR3 sequences, roughly 11% appearing once. Sequencing was performed on PBMCs, mostly from graft donor cells, taken 180 days after TCRalphabeta/CD19-depleted stem cell transplant. These receptors were taken from a female patient aged 2-15 years who had a stem cell transplant for aplastic anemia, so the T cells may come from the graft donor.

This rearrangement joins TRBV20-1 to TRBJ2-1, with 12 bases lining up with TRBD2. The ends lost 3 bases at V and 8 bases at J; junction bases unmatched: 14. There are 17 residues in the CDR3. CDR1 is DFQATT, CDR2 SNEGSKA, per germline (reference sequence). The CDR3 here is CSASRTSGRLASYEQFF. The CDR3 DNA follows: TGCAGTGCTAGCCGCACTAGCGGGAGGTTGGCTAGCTATGAGCAGTTCTTC.

This clonotype occurred a few times. The chain couples TRBV7-2 to TRBJ1-2; 7 positions agree with TRBD1. CDR1 SGHTA and CDR2 FQGNSA come from the germline V gene. Unmatched junction bases numbered 12, after V lost 4 bases and J lost 4 bases. The CDR3 sequence is 16 residues long. The DNA of the CDR3 is TGTGCCAGCAGCTCAGGGGGGGACCAACTAATCTATGGCTACACCTTC. This gives the protein CASSSGGDQLIYGYTF.

This clonotype was recorded a few times. V usage is TRBV7-6 and J usage is TRBJ1-6, with D perhaps matching TRBD1 (6 bases). CDR1 SGHVS and CDR2 FNYEAQ come from the germline V gene. The length of the CDR3 is 15 residues. The ends were cut back, 0 bases at V and 12 bases at J, with 15 bases in the middle. Here the CDR3 reads CASSLAEGVRVPLHF. The CDR3 DNA reads as TGTGCCAGCAGCTTAGCGGAGGGGGTTAGAGTACCCCTCCACTTT.

The chain combines TRBV4-2 with TRBJ2-5, with 8 bases that match TRBD1. Germline-derived CDR1 and CDR2 are LGHNA and YNFKEQ. Trimming removed 1 base from V and 3 bases from J; junction bases left unmatched: 13. CDR3 size: 18 residues. DNA of the CDR3: TGTGCCAGCAGCCAAGGGAACCGTCCGGGACAGGTCAAAGAGACCCAGTACTTC. This gives the protein CASSQGNRPGQVKETQYF.

This clonotype occurred many times. The chain is built from TRBV21-1 and TRBJ1-4; the DNA was not compared with TRBD1, the D call given in the table. TRBV21-1 is a pseudogene segment. The CDR3 consists of 13 residues. CDR3 nucleotides: TGTGCCAGCAGCAACAGGGGCGGGGAAAAACTGTTTTTT. Translating it yields CASSNRGGEKLFF.

V gene TRBV7-9 combines with J gene TRBJ1-1; TRBD1 might be the D (6 bases). This CDR3 is built from 12 residues. Germline CDR1 and CDR2: SEHNR and FQNEAQ (reference sequence). The CDR3 bases are TGTGCGGCGGGGGGCGGGAACACTGAAGCTTTCTTT. It translates to CAAGGGNTEAFF.

This clonotype was counted between two and nine times. V usage is TRBV30 and J usage is TRBJ2-7; D gene ambiguous. The length of the CDR3 is 13 residues. V was pared by 4 bases and J by 3 bases, with 13 bases between. Germline V lookup: CDR1 GTSNPN, CDR2 SVGIG (reference sequence). CDR3 DNA sequence: TGTGCCTGGACCCTGGGTGGGGTCTACGAGCAGTACTTC. This encodes CAWTLGGVYEQYF.

The sample holds a few counts of this clonotype. The genes are TRBV12-3 or TRBV12-4 and TRBJ1-2; 7 bases agree with TRBD1. After removal of 2 bases from V and 6 bases from J, the junction contained 6 bases not matched to a gene. The CDR3 covers 14 residues. CDR3 sequence reads: CASSLFRQGDGYTF. CDR3 in DNA: TGTGCCAGCAGTTTATTCCGACAGGGCGATGGCTACACCTTC.

This clonotype has at least ten counts. V gene TRBV14 combines with J gene TRBJ2-3, with TRBD1 identical over 9 bases. V lost 4 bases and J lost 5; bases outside the gene matches: 10. This CDR3 is 16 amino acids long. Germline CDR1 is SGHDN and CDR2 is FVKESK. The CDR3 DNA follows: TGTGCCAGCAGCCCACTTAGGGGACAGGGTCGAGATACGCAGTATTTT. Translation gives CASSPLRGQGRDTQYF.

In this sample, this clonotype turned up many times. CDR3 region: CASSLPGREQFF. Here the CDR3 DNA reads TGTGCCAGCAGTTTACCTGGACGTGAGCAGTTCTTC. This rearrangement joins TRBV28 to TRBJ2-1; D uncertain. CDR1 and CDR2 from the germline V gene are MDHEN and SYDVKM. This CDR3 comprises 12 residues. V was clipped by 2 bases and J by 9 bases, with 8 bases between them.

The chain joins TRBV29-1 to TRBJ1-2; D gene uncertain. V dropped 4 bases and J dropped 9 bases, with 12 bases sitting between them. CDR1 is SQVTM and CDR2 is ANQGSEA in the germline V gene. This CDR3 comprises 11 residues. The CDR3 DNA follows: TGCAGCGTTGGAACGGTAATGCGCTACACCTTC. It is translated as CSVGTVMRYTF.

A few counts support this clonotype. The rearrangement uses TRBV20-1 and TRBJ1-1; D gene unclear. CDR3 size: 16 residues. The germline gives CDR1 DFQATT, CDR2 SNEGSKA (reference sequence). The germline V and J ends were trimmed by 1 base and 0 bases, with 15 bases remaining between them. CDR3: CSARGGGYQMNTEAFF. The CDR3 nucleotides are TGCAGTGCTAGAGGAGGAGGGTACCAAATGAACACTGAAGCTTTCTTT.

This rearrangement joins TRBV5-1 to TRBJ1-2; no clear D gene. CDR3 length equals 14 residues. CDR1 is SGHRS and CDR2 is YFSETQ in the germline V gene. V was clipped by 0 bases and J by 4 bases, with 10 bases between them. DNA of the CDR3: TGCGCCAGCAGCTTGGGAGTCTTGGGCTATGGCTACACCTTC. Its protein is CASSLGVLGYGYTF.

This clonotype was observed a few times. V and J are TRBV7-7 and TRBJ2-1; 9 bases map to TRBD2. Germline V gives CDR1 SSHAT, CDR2 FNYEAQ (reference sequence). This CDR3 region has 15 residues. The trim removed 1 base at V and 7 bases at J, leaving 5 bases unmatched. DNA for the CDR3: TGTGCCAGCAGCTTAGATAGCGGGAGTCGTAATGAGCAGTTCTTC. Translation gives CASSLDSGSRNEQFF.

This clonotype was seen only a few times. The chain links TRBV12-3 or TRBV12-4 to TRBJ1-2, with 11 bases aligning to TRBD1. V was clipped by 6 bases and J by 5 bases; unmatched bases: 11. This CDR3 spans 16 amino acids. CDR3 loop: CASSRGPGQGDYGYTF. The CDR3 DNA sequence: TGTGCCAGCAGCCGCGGACCGGGACAGGGGGATTATGGCTACACCTTC.

This sequence joins TRBV20-1 and TRBJ1-1; D call uncertain. Between the trimmed V and J ends, which lost 1 base and 1 base, there was a span of 7 bases. CDR3 size: 13 residues. The germline CDR1 and CDR2 sequences are DFQATT and SNEGSKA (reference sequence). The CDR3 loop is CSARVQPNTEAFF. The CDR3 region has the DNA TGCAGTGCTAGAGTACAGCCGAACACTGAAGCTTTCTTT.

The chain combines TRBV7-3 with TRBJ2-7; D gene uncertain. The CDR3 sequence is 13 residues long. The V end was cut by 0 bases, the J end by 6 bases, with 9 bases between. Germline V gene sequence: CDR1 SGHTA, CDR2 FQGTGA. The CDR3 spells CASSLTATSEQYF. Written as DNA, the CDR3 is TGTGCCAGCAGCTTAACGGCGACATCCGAGCAGTACTTC.

Only a few counts were recorded for this clonotype. This chain joins TRBV7-6 and TRBJ2-6, with TRBD2 as a possible D gene (5 bases). Trimming cost V 5 bases and J 0 bases, with 11 bases left between them. In germline, CDR1 is SGHVS, CDR2 FNYEAQ. The CDR3 is made up of 16 amino acids. The CDR3 here is CASSPVGNSGANVLTF. In nucleotides, the CDR3 is TGTGCCAGCAGCCCTGTCGGGAACTCTGGGGCCAACGTCCTGACTTTC.